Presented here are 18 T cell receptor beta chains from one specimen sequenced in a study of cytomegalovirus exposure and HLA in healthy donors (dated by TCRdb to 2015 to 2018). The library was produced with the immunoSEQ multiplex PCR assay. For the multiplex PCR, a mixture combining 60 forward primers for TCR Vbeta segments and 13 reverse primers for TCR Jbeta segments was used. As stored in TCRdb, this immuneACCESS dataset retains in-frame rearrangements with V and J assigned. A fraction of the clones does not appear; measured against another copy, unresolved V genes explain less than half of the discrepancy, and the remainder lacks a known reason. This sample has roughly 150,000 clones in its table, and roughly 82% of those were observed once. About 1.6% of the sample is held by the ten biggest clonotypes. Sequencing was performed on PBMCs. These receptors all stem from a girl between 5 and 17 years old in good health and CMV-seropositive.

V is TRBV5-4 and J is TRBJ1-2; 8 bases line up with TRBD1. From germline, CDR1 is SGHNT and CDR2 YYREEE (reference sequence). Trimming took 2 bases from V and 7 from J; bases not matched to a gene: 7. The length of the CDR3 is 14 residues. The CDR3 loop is CASSFRDRMSGYTF. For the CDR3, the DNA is TGTGCCAGCAGCTTCCGGGACAGGATGAGTGGCTACACCTTC.

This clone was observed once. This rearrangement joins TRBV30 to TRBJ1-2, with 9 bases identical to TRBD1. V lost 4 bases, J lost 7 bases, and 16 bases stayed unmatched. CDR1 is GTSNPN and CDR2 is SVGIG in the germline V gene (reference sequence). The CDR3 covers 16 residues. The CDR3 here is CAWTTRRTGDSVGYTF. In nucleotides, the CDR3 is TGTGCCTGGACCACGCGCCGGACAGGGGATAGCGTTGGCTACACCTTC.

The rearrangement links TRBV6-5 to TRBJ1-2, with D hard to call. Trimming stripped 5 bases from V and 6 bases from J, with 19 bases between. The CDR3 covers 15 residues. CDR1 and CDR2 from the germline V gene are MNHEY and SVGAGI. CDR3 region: CASSLGAGIIDGYTF. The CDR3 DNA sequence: TGTGCCAGCAGTCTCGGAGCGGGGATAATTGATGGCTACACCTTC.

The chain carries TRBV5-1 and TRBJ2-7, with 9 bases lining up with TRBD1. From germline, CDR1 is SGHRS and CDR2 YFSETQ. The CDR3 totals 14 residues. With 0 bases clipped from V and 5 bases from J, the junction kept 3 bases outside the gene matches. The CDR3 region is CASSLGGQGDEQYF. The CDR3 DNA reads TGCGCCAGCAGCTTGGGGGGACAGGGAGACGAGCAGTACTTC. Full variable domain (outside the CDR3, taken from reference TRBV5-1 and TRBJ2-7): KAGVTQTPRYLIKTRGQQVTLSCSPISGHRSVSWYQQTPGQGLQFLFEYFSETQRNKGNFPGRFSGRQFSNSRSEMNVSTLELGDSALYLCASSLGGQGDEQYFGPGTRLTVT.

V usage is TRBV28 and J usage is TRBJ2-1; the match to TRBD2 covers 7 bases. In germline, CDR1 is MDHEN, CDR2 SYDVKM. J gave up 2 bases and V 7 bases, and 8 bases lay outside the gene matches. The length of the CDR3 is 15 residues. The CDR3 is CASKPLAEPYNEQFF. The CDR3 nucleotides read TGTGCCAGCAAACCCCTAGCGGAACCCTACAATGAGCAGTTCTTC.

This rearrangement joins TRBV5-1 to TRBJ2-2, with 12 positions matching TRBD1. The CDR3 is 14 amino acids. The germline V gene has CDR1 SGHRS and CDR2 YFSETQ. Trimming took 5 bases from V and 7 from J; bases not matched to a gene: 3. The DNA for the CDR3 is TGCGCCAGCAGGGGACAGGGGGCCGGCGGGGAGCTGTTTTTT. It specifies CASRGQGAGGELFF.

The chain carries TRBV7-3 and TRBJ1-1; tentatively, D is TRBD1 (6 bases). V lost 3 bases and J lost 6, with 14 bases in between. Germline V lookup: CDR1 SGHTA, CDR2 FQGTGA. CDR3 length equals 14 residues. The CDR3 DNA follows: TGTGCCAGCAGCTTGGTTGGGGGCGGCGCTGAAGCTTTCTTT. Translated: CASSLVGGGAEAFF.

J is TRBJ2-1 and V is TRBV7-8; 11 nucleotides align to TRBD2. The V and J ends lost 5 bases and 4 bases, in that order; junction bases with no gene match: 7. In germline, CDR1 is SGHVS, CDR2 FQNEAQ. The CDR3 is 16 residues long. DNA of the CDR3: TGTGCCAGCAGCCCGTATACTAGCGGGAGATACAATGAGCAGTTCTTC. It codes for CASSPYTSGRYNEQFF.

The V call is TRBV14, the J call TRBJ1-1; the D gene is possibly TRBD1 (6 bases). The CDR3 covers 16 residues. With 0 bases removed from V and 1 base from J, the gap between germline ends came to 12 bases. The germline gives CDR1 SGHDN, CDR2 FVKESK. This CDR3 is CASSQDIGRGNTEAFF. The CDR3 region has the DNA TGTGCCAGCAGCCAAGATATAGGCAGGGGGAACACTGAAGCTTTCTTT.

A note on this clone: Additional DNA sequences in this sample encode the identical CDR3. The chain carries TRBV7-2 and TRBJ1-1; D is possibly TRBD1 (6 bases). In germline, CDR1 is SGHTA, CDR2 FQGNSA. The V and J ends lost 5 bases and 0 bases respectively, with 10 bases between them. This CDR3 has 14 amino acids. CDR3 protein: CASSLTGMNTEAFF. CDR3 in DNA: TGTGCCAGCAGCCTCACAGGGATGAACACTGAAGCTTTCTTT.

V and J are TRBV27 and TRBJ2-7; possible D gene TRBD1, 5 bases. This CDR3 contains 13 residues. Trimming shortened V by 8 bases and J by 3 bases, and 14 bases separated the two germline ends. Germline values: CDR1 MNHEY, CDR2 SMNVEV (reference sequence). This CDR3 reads CASANQGGYEQYF. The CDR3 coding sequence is TGTGCCAGCGCCAATCAGGGTGGCTACGAGCAGTACTTC.

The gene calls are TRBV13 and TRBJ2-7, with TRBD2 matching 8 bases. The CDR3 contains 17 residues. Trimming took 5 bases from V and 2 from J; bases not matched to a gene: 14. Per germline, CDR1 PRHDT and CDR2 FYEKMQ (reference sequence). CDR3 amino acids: CASSQPGTGGNTYEQYF. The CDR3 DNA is TGTGCCAGCAGCCAGCCTGGGACGGGGGGGAATACCTACGAGCAGTACTTC.

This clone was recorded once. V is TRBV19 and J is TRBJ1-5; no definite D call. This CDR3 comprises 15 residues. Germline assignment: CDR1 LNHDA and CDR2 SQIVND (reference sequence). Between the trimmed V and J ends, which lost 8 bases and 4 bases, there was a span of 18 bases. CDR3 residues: CASGSVGGSNQPQHF. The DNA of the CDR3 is TGTGCCAGTGGATCCGTGGGAGGGTCAAATCAGCCCCAGCATTTT. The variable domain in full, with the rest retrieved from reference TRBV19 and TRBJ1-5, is DGGITQSPKYLFRKEGQNVTLSCEQNLNHDAMYWYRQDPGQGLRLIYYSQIVNDFQKGDIAEGYSVSREKKESFPLTVTSAQKNPTAFYLCASGSVGGSNQPQHFGDGTRLSIL.

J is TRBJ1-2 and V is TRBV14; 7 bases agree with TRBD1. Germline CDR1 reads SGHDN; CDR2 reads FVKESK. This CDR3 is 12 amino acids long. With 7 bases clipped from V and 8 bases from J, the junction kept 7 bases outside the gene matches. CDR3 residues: CASIDRARGYTF. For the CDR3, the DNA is TGTGCCAGCATTGACAGGGCCCGCGGCTACACCTTC.

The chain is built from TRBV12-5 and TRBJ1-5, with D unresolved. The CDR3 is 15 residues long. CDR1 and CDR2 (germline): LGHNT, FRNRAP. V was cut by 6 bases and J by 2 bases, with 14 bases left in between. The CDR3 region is CASGTLARGNQPQHF. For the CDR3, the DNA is TGTGCTAGTGGAACGTTAGCGAGGGGCAATCAGCCCCAGCATTTT.

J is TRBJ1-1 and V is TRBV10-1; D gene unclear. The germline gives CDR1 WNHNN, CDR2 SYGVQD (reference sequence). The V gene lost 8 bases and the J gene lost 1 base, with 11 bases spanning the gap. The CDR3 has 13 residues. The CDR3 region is CASSLQRNTEAFF. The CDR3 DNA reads TGCGCCAGCTCGCTACAGAGGAACACTGAAGCTTTCTTT.

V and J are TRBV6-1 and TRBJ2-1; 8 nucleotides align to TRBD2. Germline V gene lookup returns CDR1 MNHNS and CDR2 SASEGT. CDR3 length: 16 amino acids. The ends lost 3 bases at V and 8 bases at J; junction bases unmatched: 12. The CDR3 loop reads CASSEGQAGVGHEQFF. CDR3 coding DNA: TGTGCCAGCAGTGAGGGCCAAGCGGGGGTGGGACATGAGCAGTTCTTC.

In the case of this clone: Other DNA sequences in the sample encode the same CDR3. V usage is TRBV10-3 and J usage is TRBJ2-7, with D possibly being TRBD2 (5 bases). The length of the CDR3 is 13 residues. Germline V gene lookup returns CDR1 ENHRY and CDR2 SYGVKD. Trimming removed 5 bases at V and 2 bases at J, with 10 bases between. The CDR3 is CAISPGLAYEQYF. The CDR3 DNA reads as TGTGCCATCAGTCCAGGACTCGCCTACGAGCAGTACTTC.